The 14 T cell receptor beta chains listed next were all sequenced from one sample in a study of T cells after yellow fever vaccination. TCRdb independently ran MiXCR on the 5' RACE reads; one entry per CDR3 protein. The sample consists of about 300,000 distinct CDR3 sequences, approximately 10% of them appearing once. The material was CD4+ T cells sorted from PBMCs, obtained 5 days after the yellow fever booster vaccination. The receptor source for this set is a man aged 18 to 30 who received the YFV17D yellow fever vaccine.

The chain recombines TRBV5-4 with TRBJ1-4; weak D call: TRBD1 (6 bases). The CDR3 is made up of 15 amino acids. CDR1 is SGHNT and CDR2 is YYREEE in the germline V gene (reference sequence). V gave up 1 base and J gave up 7 bases, with 14 bases separating them. CDR3: CASSLFAGGGEKLFF. The CDR3 DNA follows: TGTGCCAGCAGCTTGTTTGCCGGAGGGGGTGAAAAACTGTTTTTT.

This clonotype was picked up a small number of times. The chain couples TRBV5-5 to TRBJ1-6, with 7 bases matching TRBD1. This CDR3 region has 12 residues. The trim removed 4 bases at V and 14 bases at J, leaving 6 bases unmatched. Germline CDR1 SGHKS, CDR2 YYEKEE (reference sequence). The CDR3 loop reads CASSDDREALHF. The CDR3 bases are TGTGCCAGCAGCGATGACAGGGAAGCCCTCCACTTT.

This clonotype came up a few times. The V and J genes are TRBV6-6 and TRBJ1-2; 10 bases map to TRBD1. Germline V gives CDR1 MNHNY, CDR2 SVGAGI (reference sequence). The CDR3 covers 17 residues. With 4 bases clipped from V and 8 bases from J, the junction kept 16 bases outside the gene matches. The CDR3, as DNA: TGTGCCAGCAGTTCCTCCATTTGGGACAGGGGACCTAGGGGCTACACCTTC. Translated: CASSSSIWDRGPRGYTF.

The rearrangement uses TRBV12-3 or TRBV12-4 and TRBJ2-5, with TRBD1 identical over 8 bases. Trimming cost V 5 bases and J 8 bases; bases outside gene matches: 7. The CDR3 totals 13 residues. The CDR3 region is CASSGGQGTTQYF. The CDR3 DNA reads TGTGCCAGCAGTGGTGGACAGGGAACAACCCAGTACTTC.

V and J are TRBV6-6 and TRBJ2-4, with D perhaps TRBD2 (5 bases). V lost 5 bases to trimming and J lost 8 bases, with 10 bases between them. The CDR3 contains 12 residues. Germline V gives CDR1 MNHNY, CDR2 SVGAGI (reference sequence). For the CDR3, the DNA is TGTGCCAGCAGTAACGGGGTTGACATTCAGTACTTC. Translating it yields CASSNGVDIQYF.

This clonotype was detected many times. The gene calls are TRBV5-1 and TRBJ2-3; possibly TRBD1 or TRBD2 for D (6 bases each). The CDR3 has 14 residues. CDR1 is SGHRS and CDR2 is YFSETQ in the germline V gene. Deletions cut 4 bases from V and 2 bases from J, with 11 bases between. The CDR3: CASSPGGDTDTQYF. The CDR3 nucleotides are TGCGCCAGCAGCCCCGGGGGCGACACAGATACGCAGTATTTT.

The J gene is TRBJ1-2, the V gene TRBV28; D uncertain. CDR1 is MDHEN and CDR2 is SYDVKM in the germline V gene. Trimming pared 1 base from V and 3 bases from J, leaving 9 bases between. This CDR3 region has 14 residues. CDR3 bases: TGTGCCAGCAGTTTATCCAGGTTGGACTATGGCTACACCTTC. Encoded protein: CASSLSRLDYGYTF.

This clonotype has only a few counts. The chain joins TRBV29-1 to TRBJ2-4; D is tentatively TRBD1 or TRBD2 (5 bases each). The V gene's germline CDR1 is SQVTM and CDR2 ANQGSEA. This CDR3 has 12 amino acids. Trimming left V 7 bases short and J 5 bases short, with 12 bases between. CDR3 protein: CSGVGDENIQYF. The CDR3 DNA reads as TGCAGCGGGGTGGGGGATGAAAACATTCAGTACTTC.

V gene TRBV4-3 combines with J gene TRBJ1-2; 7 bases fit TRBD1. This CDR3 is built from 16 residues. Germline V gives CDR1 LGHNA, CDR2 YSLEER. After removal of 2 bases from V and 0 bases from J, the junction contained 6 bases not matched to a gene. The chain's CDR3 is CASSQYGGQANYGYTF. The CDR3, as DNA: TGCGCCAGCAGCCAATACGGCGGACAGGCTAACTATGGCTACACCTTC.

V gene TRBV7-2 combines with J gene TRBJ2-1; D unclear. Trimming removed 2 bases from V and 0 bases from J, with 8 bases in between. This CDR3 is built from 15 residues. Germline V gene sequence: CDR1 SGHTA, CDR2 FQGNSA. DNA of the CDR3: TGTGCCAGCAGCTTAACCTCGAGCTCCTACAATGAGCAGTTCTTC. It codes for CASSLTSSSYNEQFF.

This clonotype appeared many times. This sequence joins TRBV11-2 and TRBJ1-4; D remains ambiguous. This CDR3 has 14 residues. Deletions cut 3 bases from V and 12 bases from J, with 17 bases between. The V gene's germline CDR1 is SGHAT and CDR2 FQNNGV. This CDR3 is CASSFGLGYGELFF. In DNA, the CDR3 is TGTGCCAGCAGCTTTGGTCTCGGATACGGGGAACTGTTTTTT.

This clonotype was seen many times. At one boundary the junction diverges from the germline segment, which might be a read error. The chain recombines TRBV3-1 with TRBJ2-1; no clear D. CDR1 is LGHDT and CDR2 is YNNKEL in the germline V gene (reference sequence). This CDR3 is built from 12 residues. The CDR3 protein is CASSQGYNEQFF. CDR3 in DNA: TGCGCCAGCAGCCAAGGATACAATGAGCAGTTCTTC.

This clonotype was found a few times. The V call is TRBV7-8, the J call TRBJ1-1; 7 nucleotides match TRBD1. The CDR3 is made up of 17 amino acids. Germline lookup yields CDR1 SGHVS and CDR2 FQNEAQ. J was trimmed by 8 bases and V by 3 bases; bases with no gene match: 18. As DNA, the CDR3 is TGTGCCAGCAGCTTTTCCCTATTAACAGGGGCCGCGACCGAAGCTTTCTTT. It encodes CASSFSLLTGAATEAFF.

The chain links TRBV5-6 to TRBJ1-5; 8 nucleotides agree with TRBD1. Germline loops: CDR1 SGHDT, CDR2 YYEEEE. V was pared by 4 bases and J by 5 bases, with 8 bases of the junction left unmatched. The CDR3 runs 15 residues. CDR3 region: CASSPTDRGDQPQHF. CDR3 DNA sequence: TGTGCCAGCAGCCCCACAGACAGGGGTGATCAGCCCCAGCATTTT.